The present T cell receptor (beta chain) was sequenced within a study of tumor-infiltrating lymphocytes in primary liver carcinoma (dated by TCRdb to about 2017). For context, the study as a whole: Surgical resection was performed in China between 2015 and 2016 on about 5 patients with histopathologically diagnosed primary liver carcinoma. Technical replicate repertoires showed high reproducibility, with mean shared-clone rates around 0.91 and correlation coefficients above 0.95. The five patients had tumors of stage T1-T3 N0M0, with maximum diameters ranging from roughly 4 to 11 cm. A total of about 35 specimens from 5 patients, comprising around 25 tumor regions, 5 adjacent noncancerous liver tissues and 5 peripheral blood samples, were covered by TCRbeta repertoire sequencing. Roughly 3.65 to 7.13 million productive TCRbeta reads were obtained per sample, and no significant difference in read depth was found between tissue types. Hepatocellular carcinoma (four) or combined HCC and intrahepatic cholangiocarcinoma (one) was present in the five patients, who were three men and two women aged 30 to 69 years. The study combined TCRbeta repertoire sequencing, expression microarrays and whole-exome sequencing across five regions of each liver tumor, with adjacent normal tissue and blood. Paper-wide results and their limitations: Because only the TCR beta chain was sequenced and unpaired alpha chains were not captured, true repertoire diversity is likely underestimated. Only a few patients were included in the study, and the authors note that the findings should be validated in a larger study. The top 250 clones accounted for a significantly greater share of the repertoire in tumors than in blood (p = 0.039). Bulk unsorted samples precluded comparing CD4+ and CD8+ T cell repertoires. Repertoire overlap was higher between tumor regions (mean around 36%) than tumor-adjacent (approximately 17%) or tumor-blood (14%) pairs, consistent with antigen-driven expansion.

TRIzol reagent was used to extract blood RNA from unsorted whole blood, while the DNeasy Blood & Tissue kit provided the germline DNA. At the time of sampling, the patients were treatment-naive and had chronic HBV infection. Before surgery, roughly 4 milliliters of peripheral blood were collected into K2EDTA tubes. Using a constant-region primer and ProtoScript II reverse transcriptase, TCRbeta-specific cDNA was reverse-transcribed from approximately 500 ng total RNA. TCRbeta libraries were built with three nested multiplex PCR rounds, a slightly modified ARM-PCR procedure. Sample barcodes and Illumina adapters were added in a final 25-cycle PCR with Deep VentR polymerase. Before sequencing, amplicons of 200-500 bp were gel-purified using a QIAquick gel extraction kit. The TCRbeta amplicons were sequenced with 250-bp paired-end reads on an Illumina HiSeq 2500. On the study's bioinformatics: Quality trimming of reads was performed with Trimmomatic v0.33, and paired reads were merged with FLASH v1.2.11 so that full CDR3 sequences could be recovered. V, D and J germline segments were assigned to the rearranged TCRbeta sequences by MiGEC v1.2.1b. Clonotype statistics and Shannon-Wiener diversity indices were calculated with VDJtools v1.0.0. Except for diversity analysis, only the 250 most abundant clonotypes of each sample were used in subsequent analyses to reduce sampling bias. The public sequencing data were trimmed at Q25 with fastp and processed into clonotypes with MiXCR by TCRdb, which kept only in-frame beta chains. A single entry per CDR3 protein holds the most common genes and DNA from its merged rows. What appears here as the V and J calls and clone size reflects TCRdb's work, not the paper's. This sample has about 320,000 distinct CDR3 sequences in its table, and approximately 58% of those were observed once. The ten biggest clones cover more than 15% of the sample.

Regarding this clonotype: No antigen is known for it. The CDR3 ends on some other residue instead of the conserved phenylalanine or tryptophan, so this is likely a read error.

The sequenced sample was peripheral blood. This TCR derives from a woman aged 30 to 39 with primary liver carcinoma and hepatitis B virus infection.

The nucleotide sequence is TGCGCCAGCAGTGAGTCGCGAGGGAGACCCAAGGACGAGCAGTACTCC. Translated, it reads CASSESRGRPKDEQYS. The rearranged chain carries TRBV10-2 and TRBJ2-7, and possibly TRBD2, on 5 matching bases. Deletion took 0 bases off V and 5 bases off J, with a span of 17 bases between the germline ends. Sequences WSHSY (CDR1) and SAAADI (CDR2) are obtained from the germline V gene. The CDR3 sequence runs 16 residues, both termini included. Here the CDR3 DNA is all that survives: 48 bases in frame from base 1.